The clone carrying this T cell receptor beta chain was seen only a few times. The sample comes from a study of shared clonotypes between healthy human individuals. The assay was immunoSEQ multiplex PCR, and TCRdb's table has in-frame clones only and misses some. The sample holds some 680,000 clones, about three quarters seen once. V lost 8 bases, J lost 1 base, and 12 bases lay in between. Per the germline V gene, CDR1 is MNHEY and CDR2 is SVGAGI. This CDR3 region has 13 residues. The sequencing sample was made of memory CD4+ T cells sorted from blood. The subset: CD45RA-negative fraction. V gene TRBV6-5 combines with J gene TRBJ2-7; possibly TRBD1 for D (5 bases). This TCR came from a woman in her twenties or thirties in good health. The CDR3 DNA is TGTGCCAGCGGCAGGGTCTCGTCCTACGAGCAGTACTTC. Its protein product is CASGRVSSYEQYF.